The present T cell receptor (beta chain) was sequenced within a study of blood T cell repertoires in COVID-19. Trimming pared 4 bases from V and 7 bases from J, leaving 10 bases between. This CDR3 is built from 13 residues. Germline V CDR1 and CDR2: MGHRA, YSYEKL. TCRdb's copy holds only in-frame clones and misses some; the assay was immunoSEQ multiplex PCR. This table holds hundreds of thousands of clones, 70% to 90% found once. This rearrangement joins TRBV4-1 to TRBJ2-2, with TRBD1 as a possible D gene (5 bases). Specimen: peripheral blood. The sequence came from a man older than 75 with acute or convalescent COVID-19. CDR3 nucleotides: TGCGCCAGCAGCCCGTGGGGCATCGGGGAGCTGTTTTTT. It is translated as CASSPWGIGELFF.